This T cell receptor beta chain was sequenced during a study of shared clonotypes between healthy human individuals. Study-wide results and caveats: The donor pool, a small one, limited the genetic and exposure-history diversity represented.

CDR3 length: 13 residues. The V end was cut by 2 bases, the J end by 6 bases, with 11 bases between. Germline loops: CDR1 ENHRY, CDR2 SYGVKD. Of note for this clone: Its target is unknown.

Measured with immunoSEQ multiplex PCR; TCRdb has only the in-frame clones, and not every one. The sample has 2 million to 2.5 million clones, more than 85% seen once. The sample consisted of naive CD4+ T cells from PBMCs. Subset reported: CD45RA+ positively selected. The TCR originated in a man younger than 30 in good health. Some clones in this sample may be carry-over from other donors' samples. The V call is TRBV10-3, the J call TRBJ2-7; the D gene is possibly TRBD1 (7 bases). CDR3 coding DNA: TGTGCCATCAGTGAGACGCGGGACAGCGAGCAGTACTTC. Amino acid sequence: CAISETRDSEQYF.